This T cell receptor (beta chain) was obtained from a study of shared clonotypes between healthy human individuals. CDR3 length: 14 amino acids. V gave up 1 base and J gave up 3 bases, with 7 bases separating them. CDR1 is SGHTA and CDR2 is FQGNSA in the germline V gene. It was across several immunoSEQ plates that each subset's genomic DNA was evenly split. The method was immunoSEQ multiplex PCR; TCRdb's version includes in-frame clones alone and lacks a portion of them. This sample has fewer than 1.8 million clones, with approximately 98.5% found just once. The TCR sequence derives from a man aged 25-45 years in good health. The chain combines TRBV7-2 with TRBJ1-5; D gene unclear. Sequenced input: naive CD4+ T cells sorted from blood. Noted subset: CD45RA+ positively selected. The CDR3 bases are TGTGCCAGCAGCTTAGAACACCCCAATCAGCCCCAGCATTTT. It codes for CASSLEHPNQPQHF.